The 15 T cell receptor beta chains below were found in one sample sequenced in a study of cytomegalovirus exposure and HLA in healthy donors (dated by TCRdb to 2016 to 2017). Library preparation employed the immunoSEQ multiplex PCR assay. For the multiplex PCR, a mixture combining 60 forward primers for TCR Vbeta segments and 13 reverse primers for TCR Jbeta segments was used. TCRdb stores this immuneACCESS table with in-frame sequences only. Part of the clones is absent; in the studies checked, under half of the shortfall reflects unresolved V genes, and no reason is known for the rest. The sample table contains 89,000 or so clones; only one count was recorded for 70% to 80% of them. Approximately 9.9% of the sample is taken by the ten largest. Sequenced: PBMCs. The receptors were gathered from a man aged 18 to 30 in good health and CMV-seropositive.

The V gene is TRBV19, the J gene TRBJ2-3; 10 bases map to TRBD2. The CDR3 runs 17 residues. With V trimmed by 5 bases and J by 0 bases, 8 bases remained unmatched. Germline CDR1 and CDR2: LNHDA and SQIVND (reference sequence). The CDR3 sequence: CASSLIAGGHSTDTQYF. The CDR3 region has the DNA TGTGCCAGTAGTTTAATAGCGGGGGGTCATAGCACAGATACGCAGTATTTT.

This sequence joins TRBV30 and TRBJ2-1; TRBD2 aligns across 8 bases. The CDR3 runs 13 residues. Germline CDR1 and CDR2: GTSNPN and SVGIG (reference sequence). J gave up 8 bases and V 4 bases, and 7 bases lay outside the gene matches. CDR3 sequence: CAWIIGGAHEQFF. DNA of the CDR3: TGTGCCTGGATAATCGGGGGGGCTCATGAGCAGTTCTTC. Filled out from reference TRBV30 and TRBJ2-1, the complete variable domain reads SQTIHQWPATLVQPVGSPLSLECTVEGTSNPNLYWYRQAAGRGLQLLFYSVGIGQISSEVPQNLSASRPQDRQFILSSKKLLLSDSGFYLCAWIIGGAHEQFFGPGTRLTVL.

CDR3 sequence reads: CASSEPLRIPLQGNTDTQYF. In DNA, the CDR3 is TGTGCCAGCAGTGAGCCCCTCAGAATCCCACTCCAGGGAAACACAGATACGCAGTATTTT. The gene calls are TRBV6-1 and TRBJ2-3; the D gene is possibly TRBD1 (5 bases). Germline V gives CDR1 MNHNS, CDR2 SASEGT. V dropped 3 bases and J dropped 2 bases, with 27 bases sitting between them. The length of the CDR3 is 20 residues.

This rearrangement joins TRBV5-1 to TRBJ2-6; maybe TRBD2 (5 bases). Trimming left V 3 bases short and J 0 bases short, with 7 bases between. This CDR3 is 15 amino acids long. Germline V lookup: CDR1 SGHRS, CDR2 YFSETQ. The CDR3 protein is CASSWGVSGANVLTF. Here the CDR3 DNA reads TGCGCCAGCAGCTGGGGAGTCTCTGGGGCCAACGTCCTGACTTTC.

V usage is TRBV30 and J usage is TRBJ1-4; D not certain. Germline-derived CDR1 and CDR2 are GTSNPN and SVGIG (reference sequence). Trimming took off 6 bases at V and 9 bases at J, with 11 bases between the two ends. The CDR3 is 11 amino acids. The CDR3 loop is CACRISKKLFF. Here the CDR3 DNA reads TGTGCCTGCAGGATTTCGAAAAAACTGTTTTTT.

This chain uses TRBV5-1 with TRBJ1-1; the D gene is possibly TRBD1 (6 bases). CDR1 is SGHRS, CDR2 YFSETQ, per germline. V was pared by 0 bases and J by 0 bases, with 15 bases between. The CDR3 length is 17 residues. This chain's CDR3 is CASSLGYRAGMNTEAFF. CDR3 in DNA: TGCGCCAGCAGCTTGGGCTACAGGGCCGGGATGAACACTGAAGCTTTCTTT.

V and J are TRBV7-2 and TRBJ1-6; D not resolved. Germline loops: CDR1 SGHTA, CDR2 FQGNSA. The CDR3 extends over 15 amino acids. Trimming left V 7 bases short and J 2 bases short, with 12 bases between. The CDR3 here is CASTIEVAYNSPLHF. DNA for the CDR3: TGTGCCAGCACCATAGAGGTAGCCTATAATTCACCCCTCCACTTT.

This clone was observed a few times. The chain links TRBV10-2 to TRBJ2-5, with 8 bases that match TRBD2. The DNA end lines up better with TRBJ2-7; the J call may be wrong. The germline gives CDR1 WSHSY, CDR2 SAAADI. The CDR3 sequence is 15 residues long. The DNA of the CDR3 is TGCGCCAGCAGGGACCGGACTAGCTTGTCCTACGAGCAGTACTTC. It yields the protein CASRDRTSLSYEQYF.

The chain joins TRBV9 to TRBJ2-1, with 8 bases lining up with TRBD1. Looked up from germline, CDR1 is SGDLS and CDR2 is YYNGEE. CDR3 size: 15 residues. The J segment lost 4 bases and the V segment lost 0 bases, leaving 3 bases of the junction unmatched. For the CDR3, the DNA is TGTGCCAGCAGCGTAGCGGACAGGGAGTACAATGAGCAGTTCTTC. Amino acid sequence: CASSVADREYNEQFF.

The V call is TRBV7-8, the J call TRBJ2-1, with 12 bases lining up with TRBD2. V was pared by 5 bases and J by 12 bases, with 8 bases of the junction left unmatched. The CDR3 totals 14 residues. Germline assignment: CDR1 SGHVS and CDR2 FQNEAQ. For the CDR3, the DNA is TGTGCCAGCAGCGTGAGACTAGCGGGGGTTGGGCAGTTCTTC. Translating it yields CASSVRLAGVGQFF. Full variable domain (outside the CDR3, taken from reference TRBV7-8 and TRBJ2-1): GAGVSQSPRYKVAKRGQDVALRCDPISGHVSLFWYQQALGQGPEFLTYFQNEAQLDKSGLPSDRFFAERPEGSVSTLKIQRTQQEDSAVYLCASSVRLAGVGQFFGPGTRLTVL.

Here the CDR3 DNA reads TGTGCCAGCAGTGAAGTTAGCGGGGTACCCGGGGAGCTGTTTTTT. It encodes CASSEVSGVPGELFF. V and J are TRBV6-1 and TRBJ2-2, with TRBD2 matching 8 bases. The CDR3 covers 15 residues. V lost 1 base to trimming and J lost 6 bases; unmatched junction nucleotides: 4. The germline V gene has CDR1 MNHNS and CDR2 SASEGT.

The chain couples TRBV7-9 to TRBJ2-5; 9 bases line up with TRBD1. Germline values: CDR1 SEHNR, CDR2 FQNEAQ (reference sequence). Trimming took 5 bases from V and 1 from J; bases not matched to a gene: 5. This CDR3 contains 15 residues. The CDR3 coding sequence is TGTGCCAGCAGCCGGGACAGGGCCCCCCAAGAGACCCAGTACTTC. Translated: CASSRDRAPQETQYF.

This chain connects TRBV5-8 to TRBJ1-2; D is possibly TRBD1 (5 bases). CDR1 and CDR2 from the germline V gene are SGHTS and YDEGEE. The CDR3 contains 13 residues. The V end was cut by 5 bases, the J end by 6 bases, with 14 bases between. CDR3 sequence reads: CASRLSGGDGYTF. The CDR3 bases are TGTGCCAGCAGACTGAGTGGGGGGGATGGCTACACCTTC.

The genes are TRBV5-4 and TRBJ1-2; D call uncertain. There are 15 residues in the CDR3. CDR1 SGHNT and CDR2 YYREEE come from the germline V gene (reference sequence). Trimming cost V 1 base and J 1 base, with 11 bases left between them. CDR3 region: CASSLKQAGNYGYTF. Written as DNA, the CDR3 is TGTGCCAGCAGCTTGAAGCAGGCCGGTAACTATGGCTACACCTTC.

This clone turned up a few times. The rearrangement joins TRBV28 to TRBJ1-5; 9 bases are shared with TRBD1. The CDR3 contains 18 residues. Unmatched junction bases numbered 12, after V lost 6 bases and J lost 0 bases. CDR1 is MDHEN and CDR2 is SYDVKM in the germline V gene. CDR3 bases: TGTGCCAGCAGCCGCCGGGACAGGGTAACCTATAGCAATCAGCCCCAGCATTTT. This encodes CASSRRDRVTYSNQPQHF.